Each of the 21 T cell receptor beta chains below was sequenced from the same sample in a study of T-cell reconstitution after alpha-beta-depleted transplantation in children. Unique molecular identifiers were used to barcode this TCRbeta library. TCRdb ran MiXCR on the PCR reads and lists one entry per CDR3 protein. This sample has fewer than 95,000 distinct CDR3 sequences, with roughly an eighth found just once. Specimen: PBMCs from the stem cell graft donor, collected from the stem cell graft. All receptors derive from a human donor who donated a stem cell graft to a child with inherited bone marrow failure.

The table lists this clonotype with many counts. The J gene is TRBJ1-2, the V gene TRBV20-1; a weak D match, TRBD1 (5 bases). Germline-derived CDR1 and CDR2 are DFQATT and SNEGSKA (reference sequence). Deletions cut 4 bases from V and 4 bases from J, with 16 bases between. This CDR3 region has 14 residues. The CDR3, as DNA: TGCAGTGCTACTTTGGAAGGGGCTGGCTATGGCTACACCTTC. Amino acid sequence: CSATLEGAGYGYTF.

A few counts support this clonotype. V is TRBV12-3 or TRBV12-4 and J is TRBJ2-3; TRBD1 matches 8 bases. The CDR3 totals 16 residues. J gave up 4 bases and V 6 bases, and 12 bases lay outside the gene matches. The CDR3 DNA sequence: TGTGCCAGCAGACGCCCGGACAGGGAAGGATCAGATACGCAGTATTTT. Translated: CASRRPDREGSDTQYF.

The gene calls are TRBV15 and TRBJ1-4, with D uncertain. This CDR3 is 17 amino acids long. Trimming removed 5 bases at V and 2 bases at J, with 18 bases between. Germline V CDR1 and CDR2: LNHNV, YYDKDF (reference sequence). The CDR3 protein is CATSGSSGWLTNEKLFF. In DNA form, the CDR3 reads TGTGCCACCAGCGGAAGCTCCGGGTGGCTTACTAATGAAAAACTGTTTTTT.

This clonotype was detected many times. The J gene is TRBJ2-7, the V gene TRBV5-1; possible D gene TRBD1, 6 bases. The CDR3 consists of 14 residues. V lost 3 bases and J lost 0, with 10 bases in between. Germline V gene lookup returns CDR1 SGHRS and CDR2 YFSETQ. CDR3 protein: CASSSQGFSYEQYF. In nucleotides, the CDR3 is TGCGCCAGCAGCTCACAGGGATTCTCCTACGAGCAGTACTTC.

This clonotype has only a few counts. The chain is built from TRBV6-5 and TRBJ2-5, with D perhaps given as TRBD1 or TRBD2 (6 bases each). The CDR3 sequence is 15 residues long. The ends were cut back, 0 bases at V and 5 bases at J, with 13 bases in the middle. Germline CDR1 MNHEY, CDR2 SVGAGI. CDR3 in amino acids: CASSYSTGAAETQYF. CDR3 in DNA: TGTGCCAGCAGTTACTCTACGGGGGCAGCCGAGACCCAGTACTTC.

This clonotype was seen many times. The chain recombines TRBV7-3 with TRBJ1-3; 7 bases agree with TRBD1. The V gene end was trimmed by 5 bases and the J gene end by 0 bases; junction bases not matched to a gene: 7. This CDR3 is 16 amino acids long. Germline V gene data show CDR1 as SGHTA and CDR2 as FQGTGA. The CDR3 sequence is CASSQRTGDSGNTIYF. In DNA, the CDR3 is TGTGCCAGCAGCCAACGGACAGGCGACTCTGGAAACACCATATATTTT. The whole variable domain, remainder taken from reference TRBV7-3 and TRBJ1-3, is GAGVSQTPSNKVTEKGKYVELRCDPISGHTALYWYRQSLGQGPEFLIYFQGTGAADDSGLPNDRFFAVRPEGSVSTLKIQRTERGDSAVYLCASSQRTGDSGNTIYFGEGSWLTVV.

The V gene is TRBV9, the J gene TRBJ2-3; TRBD1 matches 7 bases. CDR3 length: 14 amino acids. V was pared by 4 bases and J by 2 bases, with 4 bases of the junction left unmatched. Germline V gene sequence: CDR1 SGDLS, CDR2 YYNGEE. For the CDR3, the DNA is TGTGCCAGCAGCCCGGACAGGTACACAGATACGCAGTATTTT. Translating gives CASSPDRYTDTQYF.

This clonotype appeared many times. The J gene is TRBJ2-3, the V gene TRBV7-2; 13 nucleotides line up with TRBD2. V lost 2 bases to trimming and J lost 7 bases; unmatched junction nucleotides: 9. The CDR3 covers 17 residues. The germline V gene has CDR1 SGHTA and CDR2 FQGNSA. Here the CDR3 reads CASSLFEPTSGGNTQYF. Written as DNA, the CDR3 is TGTGCCAGCAGCTTATTCGAGCCGACTAGCGGGGGGAATACGCAGTATTTT.

This clonotype was seen ten or more times. The CDR3 sequence is CASSQGLAGVYEQYF. CDR3 nucleotide sequence: TGTGCCAGCAGCCAAGGGCTAGCGGGGGTCTACGAGCAGTACTTC. The chain employs TRBV3-1 and TRBJ2-7, with 10 positions matching TRBD2. V shed 1 base and J 3 bases; nucleotides not matched to a gene: 3. The germline gives CDR1 LGHDT, CDR2 YNNKEL (reference sequence). This CDR3 is built from 15 residues.

Only a few counts were recorded for this clonotype. The V gene is TRBV6-5, the J gene TRBJ2-1; 13 bases align to TRBD2. CDR3 length: 16 residues. In germline, CDR1 is MNHEY, CDR2 SVGAGI. V shed 5 bases, J shed 6 bases, and the junction held 7 bases outside the gene matches. The CDR3 coding sequence is TGTGCCAGCAGTGCGCACGGGACTAGCGGGGTCAATGAGCAGTTCTTC. Encoded protein: CASSAHGTSGVNEQFF.

J is TRBJ2-1 and V is TRBV6-1; no reliable D call. CDR1 is MNHNS, CDR2 SASEGT, per germline. The CDR3 covers 15 residues. V lost 5 bases to trimming and J lost 8 bases, with 19 bases between them. The DNA for the CDR3 is TGTGCCAGCAGTCCGTTGCCCCAACCTGCCGATGAGCAGTTCTTC. This translates into CASSPLPQPADEQFF.

This clonotype has at least ten counts. The V call is TRBV7-2, the J call TRBJ1-5, with TRBD1 as a possible D gene (6 bases). The CDR3 loop spans 15 amino acids. V was trimmed by 5 bases and J by 0 bases, leaving 11 bases between them. Germline V gene data show CDR1 as SGHTA and CDR2 as FQGNSA. CDR3 DNA: TGTGCCAGCAGCCCACAGGGCTATAGCAATCAGCCCCAGCATTTT. Residues: CASSPQGYSNQPQHF. Looking up the rest from reference TRBV7-2 and TRBJ1-5 gives the full variable domain: GAGVSQSPSNKVTEKGKDVELRCDPISGHTALYWYRQSLGQGLEFLIYFQGNSAPDKSGLPSDRFSAERTGGSVSTLTIQRTQQEDSAVYLCASSPQGYSNQPQHFGDGTRLSIL.

In its sample, this clonotype was seen many times. The chain recombines TRBV7-2 with TRBJ2-2, with 10 bases identical to TRBD2. V trimming: 5 bases; J trimming: 4 bases; junction bases outside the gene matches: 4. CDR3 length equals 15 residues. Germline V CDR1 and CDR2: SGHTA, FQGNSA. The CDR3: CASSPRTSGTGELFF. DNA for the CDR3: TGTGCCAGCAGCCCAAGGACTAGCGGCACCGGGGAGCTGTTTTTT. The variable domain in full, with the rest retrieved from reference TRBV7-2 and TRBJ2-2, is GAGVSQSPSNKVTEKGKDVELRCDPISGHTALYWYRQSLGQGLEFLIYFQGNSAPDKSGLPSDRFSAERTGGSVSTLTIQRTQQEDSAVYLCASSPRTSGTGELFFGEGSRLTVL.

This clonotype has ten or more counts. V gene TRBV5-1 combines with J gene TRBJ1-1; 12 bases are shared with TRBD1. The CDR3 is 16 residues long. Germline V CDR1 and CDR2: SGHRS, YFSETQ. Trimming at V came to 3 bases and at J to 0 bases, leaving 3 bases not matched to a gene. CDR3 nucleotide sequence: TGCGCCAGCAGCTGGGGGACAGGGGGCATGAACACTGAAGCTTTCTTT. As protein: CASSWGTGGMNTEAFF.

This clonotype showed up many times. This chain links TRBV29-1 with TRBJ2-2; D is unclear. CDR1 and CDR2 from the germline V gene are SQVTM and ANQGSEA. The CDR3 is made up of 13 amino acids. V was cut by 3 bases and J by 4 bases, with 9 bases left in between. The CDR3 spells CSVEPESTGELFF. CDR3 nucleotides: TGCAGCGTTGAGCCAGAGTCCACCGGGGAGCTGTTTTTT.

Ten or more counts support this clonotype. The rearrangement joins TRBV6-2 or TRBV6-3 to TRBJ2-3; no clear D. CDR1 is MNHEY and CDR2 is SVGEGT in the germline V gene. The CDR3 is 11 amino acids. The V gene lost 4 bases and the J gene lost 6 bases, with 5 bases spanning the gap. The CDR3 loop is CASSSSDTQYF. The CDR3 region has the DNA TGTGCCAGCAGTTCGAGCGATACGCAGTATTTT.

The rearrangement links TRBV23-1 to TRBJ2-1; TRBD1 is a possible D gene (6 bases). Being an ORF, TRBV23-1 has a function that is uncertain. The CDR3 is made up of 12 amino acids. The germline V and J ends were trimmed by 3 bases and 6 bases, with 6 bases remaining between them. Here the CDR3 DNA reads TGCGCCAGCAGTCAGGACAGCAATGAGCAGTTCTTC. It is translated as CASSQDSNEQFF.

This clonotype was counted at least ten times. This sequence joins TRBV5-1 and TRBJ2-1, with D perhaps given as TRBD1 or TRBD2 (6 bases each). The CDR3 covers 15 residues. V lost 4 bases to trimming and J lost 5 bases, with 16 bases between them. Germline assignment: CDR1 SGHRS and CDR2 YFSETQ. CDR3 in amino acids: CASSAGQAENNEQFF. The CDR3 coding sequence is TGCGCCAGCAGCGCGGGACAAGCGGAAAACAATGAGCAGTTCTTC.

This clonotype has a count of ten or more. The chain combines TRBV5-5 with TRBJ2-2; the D gene is possibly TRBD2 (6 bases). The CDR3 totals 15 residues. Germline V gives CDR1 SGHKS, CDR2 YYEKEE (reference sequence). The V end lost 0 bases, the J end lost 4 bases, and 10 bases lay between the germline ends. The CDR3 coding sequence is TGTGCCAGCAGCTTGGGATCGCGGGGCACCGGGGAGCTGTTTTTT. Its translation: CASSLGSRGTGELFF.

This clonotype appeared many times. The rearrangement joins TRBV4-3 to TRBJ2-1, with D maybe TRBD1 (6 bases). The CDR3 consists of 15 residues. Germline V CDR1 and CDR2: LGHNA, YSLEER. Trimming took off 1 base at V and 3 bases at J, with 10 bases between the two ends. The CDR3 DNA reads as TGCGCCAGCAGCCAAGCGGCAGGGGACTACAATGAGCAGTTCTTC. Translated, it gives CASSQAAGDYNEQFF.

This clonotype was recorded a few times. Given a much more abundant clone one base away, this may be a read error. The V and J genes are TRBV20-1 and TRBJ2-1; D is uncertain. The germline V gene has CDR1 DFQATT and CDR2 SNEGSKA (reference sequence). The CDR3 loop spans 15 amino acids. As DNA, the CDR3 is TGCTGTGCTTCTCTCGACCGTTACTCCTACAATGAGCAGTTCTTC. This translates into CCASLDRYSYNEQFF.